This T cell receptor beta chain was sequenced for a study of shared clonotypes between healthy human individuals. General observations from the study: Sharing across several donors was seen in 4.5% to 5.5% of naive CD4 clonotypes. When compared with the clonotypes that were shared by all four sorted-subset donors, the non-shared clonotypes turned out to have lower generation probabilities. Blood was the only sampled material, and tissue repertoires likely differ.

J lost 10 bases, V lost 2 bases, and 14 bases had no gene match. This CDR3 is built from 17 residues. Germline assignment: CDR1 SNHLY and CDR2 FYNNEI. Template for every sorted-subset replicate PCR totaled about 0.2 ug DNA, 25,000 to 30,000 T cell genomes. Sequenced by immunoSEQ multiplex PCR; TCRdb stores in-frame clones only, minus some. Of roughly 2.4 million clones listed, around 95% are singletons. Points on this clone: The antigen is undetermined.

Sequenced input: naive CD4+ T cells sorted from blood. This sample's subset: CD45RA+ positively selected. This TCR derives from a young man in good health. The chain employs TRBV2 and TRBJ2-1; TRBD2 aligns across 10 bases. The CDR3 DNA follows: TGTGCCAGCAGTGAAATTTGGCGGCTAGCGGGAGCGAGCGAGCAGTTCTTC. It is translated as CASSEIWRLAGASEQFF.